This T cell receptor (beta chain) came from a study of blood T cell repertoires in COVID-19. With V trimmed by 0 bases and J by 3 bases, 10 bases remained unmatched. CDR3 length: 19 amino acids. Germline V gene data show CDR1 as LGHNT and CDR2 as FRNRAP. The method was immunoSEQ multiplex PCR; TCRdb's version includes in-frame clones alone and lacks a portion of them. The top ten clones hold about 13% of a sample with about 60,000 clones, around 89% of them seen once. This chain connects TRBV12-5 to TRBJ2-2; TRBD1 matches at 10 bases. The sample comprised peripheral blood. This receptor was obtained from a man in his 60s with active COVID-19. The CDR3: CASGLVLGTGVLDTGELFF. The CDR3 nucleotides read TGTGCTAGTGGTTTGGTTCTCGGGACAGGGGTTTTGGACACCGGGGAGCTGTTTTTT.